The present entry profiles one TCR beta chain with its context. The antigen remains unidentified. This sample was included in a study of cytotoxic CD8 clonotypes in ibrutinib-treated CLL. Whole-study results and caveats: Clonality increased with ibrutinib response but returned toward baseline at progression. Under treatment, the uncommon public clonotypes either contracted or remained stable. Circulating CD8+ T-cell counts were tracked by baseline clonality, which exceeded that of age-matched healthy donors.

CDR1 is LNHDA, CDR2 SQIVND, per germline (reference sequence). The CDR3 contains 13 residues. The V end lost 6 bases, the J end lost 1 base, and 9 bases lay between the germline ends. Profiled with immunoSEQ multiplex PCR; TCRdb holds only in-frame clones, not every one. The sample gives around 15,000 clones, approximately 81% of which show up once; over 15% is in the top ten. The J gene is TRBJ1-1, the V gene TRBV19; D is unclear. The source is a human donor with chronic lymphocytic leukemia. Sequences were derived from PBMCs, sampled before ibrutinib treatment. CDR3 protein: CASRRSENTEAFF. In nucleotides, the CDR3 is TGTGCCAGTAGACGGTCGGAGAACACTGAAGCTTTCTTT.